Each of the 5 T cell receptor beta chains below was sequenced from the same sample in a study of patients and donors after allogeneic stem cell transplantation. From the RT-PCR reads, TCRdb called clonotypes with MiXCR, one entry per CDR3 protein. The top ten hold 5% to 6.5% of the sample, which has about 960,000 distinct CDR3 sequences, more than 15% seen once. Sequenced material: blood, either unsorted or a sorted T cell fraction (not recorded which). The receptors were sampled from a human donor who was either an allogeneic HSCT recipient or a stem cell or donor lymphocyte infusion donor (not recorded which). It is not recorded whose cells these are; they may come from a transplant donor.

V and J are TRBV9 and TRBJ1-2; TRBD1 might be the D (5 bases). V lost 0 bases, J lost 8 bases, and 14 bases lay in between. CDR1 is SGDLS and CDR2 is YYNGEE in the germline V gene. CDR3 size: 14 residues. The CDR3 bases are TGTGCCAGCAGCGTAGGTGGGGGAACTTTGGGCTACACCTTC. This gives the protein CASSVGGGTLGYTF.

There are many counts of this clonotype. The chain recombines TRBV7-7 with TRBJ2-7; D call uncertain. The CDR3 is made up of 13 amino acids. Looked up from germline, CDR1 is SSHAT and CDR2 is FNYEAQ (reference sequence). Trimming left V 6 bases short and J 0 bases short, with 9 bases between. In nucleotides, the CDR3 is TGTGCCAGCAGTTCCGGGCCCTCCTACGAGCAGTACTTC. It is translated as CASSSGPSYEQYF.

This clonotype occurred a few times. The V call is TRBV9, the J call TRBJ2-3; D might be TRBD2 (5 bases). Germline CDR1 SGDLS, CDR2 YYNGEE. The CDR3 loop spans 16 amino acids. The germline V and J ends were trimmed by 0 bases and 0 bases, with 11 bases remaining between them. CDR3: CASSVEAVLSTDTQYF. The CDR3 DNA is TGTGCCAGCAGCGTAGAAGCGGTCCTTAGCACAGATACGCAGTATTTT.

The chain has TRBV24-1 and TRBJ2-1, with a tentative D call TRBD2 (6 bases). Germline CDR1 reads KGHDR; CDR2 reads SFDVKD. V was pared by 2 bases and J by 2 bases, with 12 bases between. This CDR3 region has 16 residues. CDR3 sequence (DNA): TGTGCCACCAGTGATTCCTGGATAGCGGCCTACAATGAGCAGTTCTTC. Protein sequence: CATSDSWIAAYNEQFF.

This chain connects TRBV14 to TRBJ2-5; D unresolved. Trimming removed 0 bases from V and 2 bases from J, with 13 bases in between. The CDR3 has 16 amino acids. The germline CDR1 and CDR2 sequences are SGHDN and FVKESK. CDR3 in DNA: TGTGCCAGCAGCCAAGATCTCGGAAGCATACAAGAGACCCAGTACTTC. The encoded protein is CASSQDLGSIQETQYF.